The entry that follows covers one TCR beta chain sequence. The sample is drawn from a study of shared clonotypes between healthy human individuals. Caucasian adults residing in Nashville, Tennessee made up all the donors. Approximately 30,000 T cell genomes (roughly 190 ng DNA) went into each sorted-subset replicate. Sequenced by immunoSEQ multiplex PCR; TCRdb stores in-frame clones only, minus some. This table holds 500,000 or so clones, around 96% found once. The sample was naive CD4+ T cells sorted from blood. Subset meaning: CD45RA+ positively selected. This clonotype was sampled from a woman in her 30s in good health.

The CDR3 sequence: CASSQRQSGANVLTF. CDR3 DNA: TGTGCCAGCAGCCAAAGACAGTCTGGGGCCAACGTCCTGACTTTC. V gene TRBV14 combines with J gene TRBJ2-6; possibly TRBD1 for D (5 bases). V lost 2 bases and J lost 1, with 6 bases in between. CDR1 is SGHDN and CDR2 is FVKESK in the germline V gene. The CDR3 runs 15 residues.